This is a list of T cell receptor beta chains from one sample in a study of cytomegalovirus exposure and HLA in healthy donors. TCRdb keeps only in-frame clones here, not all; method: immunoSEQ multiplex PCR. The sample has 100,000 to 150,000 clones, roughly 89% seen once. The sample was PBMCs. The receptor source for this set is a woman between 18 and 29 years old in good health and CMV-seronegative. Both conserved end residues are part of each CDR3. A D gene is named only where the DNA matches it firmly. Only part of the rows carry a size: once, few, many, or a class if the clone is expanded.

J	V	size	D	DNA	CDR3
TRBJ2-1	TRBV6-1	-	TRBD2	TGTGCCAGCAGGGGAGGGACTAGCGGGAATAATGAGCAGTTCTTC	CASRGGTSGNNEQFF
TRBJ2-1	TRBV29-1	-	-	TGCAGCGTTGAAAAGGGGGTGGTCTACAATGAGCAGTTCTTC	CSVEKGVVYNEQFF
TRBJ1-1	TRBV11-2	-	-	TGTGCCAGCAGCTTAAACGACAGGAAACATGAAGCTTTCTTT	CASSLNDRKHEAFF
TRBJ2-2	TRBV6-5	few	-	TGTGCCACTAATCAGGGGGGCACCGGGGAGCTGTTTTTT	CATNQGGTGELFF
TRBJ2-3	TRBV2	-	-	TGTGCCACACTTTTAATTACTAGCACAGATACGCAGTATTTT	CATLLITSTDTQYF
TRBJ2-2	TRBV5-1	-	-	TGCGCCAGCAGCTGGGTAGGCTCAGGGCCCACCGGGGAGCTGTTTTTT	CASSWVGSGPTGELFF
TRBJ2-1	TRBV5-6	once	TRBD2	TGTGCCAGCAGCTTGGGGAAGCGGGACTCCTACAATGAGCAGTTCTTC	CASSLGKRDSYNEQFF
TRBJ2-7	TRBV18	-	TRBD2	TGTGCCAGCTCCAACTCTAGCGGGAGCTGGAACGAGCAGTACTTC	CASSNSSGSWNEQYF
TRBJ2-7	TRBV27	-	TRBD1	TGTGCCAGCAGACCGGGACAGACGACCTACGAGCAGTACTTC	CASRPGQTTYEQYF
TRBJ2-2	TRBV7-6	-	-	TGTGCCAGCAGCTTAGCTAGCGGGAACACCGGGGAGCTGTTTTTT	CASSLASGNTGELFF
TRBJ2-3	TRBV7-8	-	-	TGTGCCAGCAGCTTCCAGGCCCCGCCAGATACGCAGTATTTT	CASSFQAPPDTQYF
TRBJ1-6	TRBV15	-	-	TGTGCCACCAGCAGAGATAGGTTCGGGGAGACTGGAAGCTCCTATAATTCACCCCTCCACTTT	CATSRDRFGETGSSYNSPLHF
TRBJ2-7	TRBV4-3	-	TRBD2	TGCGCCAGCAGCCAAGTAATAAGGCTAGCGGGGAGATGGAGCTACGAGCAGTACTTC	CASSQVIRLAGRWSYEQYF
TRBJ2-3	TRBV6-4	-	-	TGTGCCAGCAGTGACTCGGGGCGCCTGGGCCTCGATACGCAGTATTTT	CASSDSGRLGLDTQYF
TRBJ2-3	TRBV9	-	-	TGTGCCAGCAGCGTAGGACTCTACACAGATACGCAGTATTTT	CASSVGLYTDTQYF
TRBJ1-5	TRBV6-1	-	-	TGTGCCAGCAGTGAATCGGTCCCTTCCCAGCCCCAGCATTTT	CASSESVPSQPQHF
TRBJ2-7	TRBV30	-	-	TGTGCCTGGAGTCCCCGCGGCTACGAGCAGTACTTC	CAWSPRGYEQYF
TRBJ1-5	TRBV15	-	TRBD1	TGTGCCACCAGCAGAAAAGGACAGGGAGGTAGCAATCAGCCCCAGCATTTT	CATSRKGQGGSNQPQHF
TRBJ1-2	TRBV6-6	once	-	TGTGCCAGCAGTTACTACCAGACGGAGCAGTTTGGCTACACCTTC	CASSYYQTEQFGYTF
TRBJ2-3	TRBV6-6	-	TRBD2	TGTGCCAGCAGTTACTCGAAAGCGGGAGGCACAGATACGCAGTATTTT	CASSYSKAGGTDTQYF
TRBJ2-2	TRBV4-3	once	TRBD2	TGCGCCAGCAGCCAGATGACTAGCGGCAACACCGGGGAGCTGTTTTTT	CASSQMTSGNTGELFF
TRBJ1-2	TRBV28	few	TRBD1	TGTGCCAGCAGTCCGGGGACAGGAGGATATGGCTACACCTTC	CASSPGTGGYGYTF
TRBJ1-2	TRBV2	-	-	TGTGCCAGCAGTGAACAGGGATACGGCTACACCTTC	CASSEQGYGYTF
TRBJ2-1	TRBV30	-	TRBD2	TGTGCCTGGAGTGTACGACAACTAGCGGGAGGGGGGCATGAGCAGTTCTTC	CAWSVRQLAGGGHEQFF
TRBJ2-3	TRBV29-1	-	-	TGCAGCGTTGAAGTAACCGGAGATACGCAGTATTTT	CSVEVTGDTQYF
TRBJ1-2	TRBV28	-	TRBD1	TGTGCCAGCAGTACAACAGGGGCCCCCGACTATGGCTACACCTTC	CASSTTGAPDYGYTF
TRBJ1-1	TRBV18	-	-	TGTGCCAGCTCACCGGGACCGGCCGGACAGAGGGGTGAAGCTTTCTTT	CASSPGPAGQRGEAFF
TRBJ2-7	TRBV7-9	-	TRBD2	TGTGCCAGCAGCTTATACGCGGGGGACTCCTACGAGCAGTACTTC	CASSLYAGDSYEQYF
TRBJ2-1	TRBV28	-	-	TGTGCCAGCAGTTTATCGGAAGCGCGAGTATACAATGAGCAGTTCTTC	CASSLSEARVYNEQFF
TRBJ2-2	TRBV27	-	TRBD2	TGTGCCAGCAGTTTCCTTTCGGGCGGGGGAGGCACCGGGGAGCTGTTTTTT	CASSFLSGGGGTGELFF
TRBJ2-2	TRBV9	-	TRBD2	TGTGCCAGCAGCCCCGAGGGGACTAGCGGGGATGATTCGAACACCGGGGAGCTGTTTTTT	CASSPEGTSGDDSNTGELFF
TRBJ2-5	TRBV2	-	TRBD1	TGTGCCAGCAGTGAAGTGGGGACAGGGGATGGGGAGACCCAGTACTTC	CASSEVGTGDGETQYF
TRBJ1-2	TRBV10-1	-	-	TGCGCCAGCAGTGTTAGCCTCGTCTATGGCTACACCTTC	CASSVSLVYGYTF
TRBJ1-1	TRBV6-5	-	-	TGTGCCAGCAGTTTTCGAGGAAGCTCGAACACTGAAGCTTTCTTT	CASSFRGSSNTEAFF
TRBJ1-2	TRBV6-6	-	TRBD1	TGTGCCAGCACCACGGGTCAGGGGGCCCTATATGGCTACACCTTC	CASTTGQGALYGYTF
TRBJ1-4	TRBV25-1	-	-	TGTGCCAGCCAGCGGGGGTTGGGGGAAAAACTGTTTTTT	CASQRGLGEKLFF
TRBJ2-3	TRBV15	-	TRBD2	TGTGCCACCAGCGCGCTAGCGGGGGGGCCTGGGACGCAGTATTTT	CATSALAGGPGTQYF
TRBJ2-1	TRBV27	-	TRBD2	TGTGCCAGCAGTTCAAGACTAGCGGGAGACTCCTACAATGAGCAGTTCTTC	CASSSRLAGDSYNEQFF
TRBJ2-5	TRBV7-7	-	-	TGTGCCAGCAGCTTATTAGGTGCAGGGCAAGAGACCCAGTACTTC	CASSLLGAGQETQYF
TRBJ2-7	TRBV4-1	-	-	TGCGCCAGCAGCCAAGAATGGGGCGACTACGAGCAGTACTTC	CASSQEWGDYEQYF
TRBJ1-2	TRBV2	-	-	TGTGCCAGCAGTGAAGCAGGGGATATCGATGGCTACACCTTC	CASSEAGDIDGYTF
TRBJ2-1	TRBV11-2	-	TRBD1	TGTGCCAGCAGCTGGGACAGGGCAAACAATGAGCAGTTCTTC	CASSWDRANNEQFF
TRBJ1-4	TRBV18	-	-	TGTGCCAGCTCACCCGGACTTAATGAAAAACTGTTTTTT	CASSPGLNEKLFF
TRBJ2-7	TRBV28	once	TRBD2	TGTGCCAGCAGTTTCGGGAGGGAAAGCTCCTACGAGCAGTACTTC	CASSFGRESSYEQYF
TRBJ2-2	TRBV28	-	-	TGTGCCAGCAGTCCCCGGGACACCGGGGAGCTGTTTTTT	CASSPRDTGELFF
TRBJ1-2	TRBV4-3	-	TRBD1	TGCGCCAGCAGCACCGGACAGGGGATCTACTATGGCTACACCTTC	CASSTGQGIYYGYTF
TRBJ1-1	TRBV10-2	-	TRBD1	TGCGCCAGCAGTTTCGGGACAGCGAACACTGAAGCTTTCTTT	CASSFGTANTEAFF
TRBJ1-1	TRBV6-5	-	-	TGTGCCAGCAGTTACAATAGGGGCACTGAAGCTTTCTTT	CASSYNRGTEAFF
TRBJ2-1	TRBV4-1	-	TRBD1	TGCGCCAGCAGCCAAGATAAATGGCAGGGGGTGAACAATGAGCAGTTCTTC	CASSQDKWQGVNNEQFF
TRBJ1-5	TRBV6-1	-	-	TGTGCCAGCAGTGAACTCGGGGGGCTAAGTCAGCCCCAGCATTTT	CASSELGGLSQPQHF
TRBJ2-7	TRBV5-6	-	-	TGTGCCAGCAGCTTCTTGGCCCGCGGCGAGCAGTACTTC	CASSFLARGEQYF